What follows are 14 T cell receptor beta chains derived from one specimen sequenced in a study of CD8 T cells in Susac syndrome. RNA, at roughly 0.5 to 1 ug, was reverse transcribed with random hexamers. TCRdb re-called the immunoSEQ multiplex PCR reads through MiXCR, storing one row per CDR3 protein. Of 100,000 to 150,000 distinct CDR3 sequences listed, 90% to 95% are singletons. Sequenced input: CD4+ T cells from PBMCs. These receptors were obtained from a human donor in good health.

This chain connects TRBV18 to TRBJ1-1, with D possibly being TRBD1 (5 bases). Trimming cost V 3 bases and J 5 bases, with 13 bases left between them. Germline loops: CDR1 KGHSH, CDR2 LQKENI. CDR3 length: 14 residues. The CDR3 nucleotides read TGTGCCAGCTCACCTCAGGGTAGCGCGACTGAAGCTTTCTTT. Translating it yields CASSPQGSATEAFF.

The rearrangement links TRBV3-1 to TRBJ2-7; 10 nucleotides agree with TRBD2. Losses at the gene ends were 4 bases for V and 3 bases for J; bases not matched to a gene: 15. Germline V lookup: CDR1 LGHDT, CDR2 YNNKEL (reference sequence). The CDR3 runs to 18 residues. The CDR3 coding sequence is TGTGCCAGCAGCCGTAGTGACAGGAAGACTAGCGGGTACTACGAGCAGTACTTC. It yields the protein CASSRSDRKTSGYYEQYF.

V usage is TRBV5-4 and J usage is TRBJ1-2; TRBD1 is a possible D gene (5 bases). The CDR3 contains 13 residues. In germline, CDR1 is SGHNT, CDR2 YYREEE (reference sequence). Trimming cost V 0 bases and J 3 bases, with 6 bases left between them. CDR3 DNA sequence: TGTGCCAGCAGCTTGGAAGGGGACTATGGCTACACCTTC. Translating it yields CASSLEGDYGYTF.

V usage is TRBV5-8 and J usage is TRBJ2-4, with 7 bases aligning to TRBD1. CDR3 length: 16 amino acids. CDR1 is SGHTS, CDR2 YDEGEE, per germline. Trimming removed 5 bases from V and 0 bases from J; junction bases left unmatched: 8. CDR3 sequence reads: CASSSGQKIAKNIQYF. The CDR3 bases are TGTGCCAGCAGTTCGGGACAGAAGATAGCCAAAAACATTCAGTACTTC. The full variable domain, completed using reference TRBV5-8 and TRBJ2-4, is EAGVTQSPTHLIKTRGQQATLRCSPISGHTSVYWYQQALGLGLQFLLWYDEGEERNRGNFPPRFSGRQFPNYSSELNVNALELEDSALYLCASSSGQKIAKNIQYFGAGTRLSVL.

V is TRBV6-5 and J is TRBJ2-1; D call uncertain. The CDR3 runs to 11 residues. From germline, CDR1 is MNHEY and CDR2 SVGAGI. Trimming left V 2 bases short and J 8 bases short, with 4 bases between. For the CDR3, the DNA is TGTGCCAGCAGTTACGTCGATGAGCAGTTCTTC. It translates to CASSYVDEQFF.

The chain joins TRBV6-6 to TRBJ1-5, with 8 bases aligning to TRBD1. V trimming: 0 bases; J trimming: 1 base; junction bases outside the gene matches: 2. Per the germline V gene, CDR1 is MNHNY and CDR2 is SVGAGI (reference sequence). The CDR3 sequence is 16 residues long. The chain's CDR3 is CASSYSGQGSNQPQHF. CDR3 nucleotide sequence: TGTGCCAGCAGTTACTCCGGACAGGGCAGCAATCAGCCCCAGCATTTT.

This chain links TRBV19 with TRBJ2-2, with D perhaps matching TRBD1 (5 bases). V lost 5 bases, J lost 2 bases, and 9 bases lay in between. Germline values: CDR1 LNHDA, CDR2 SQIVND (reference sequence). This CDR3 comprises 14 residues. As DNA, the CDR3 is TGTGCCAGTAGTCCCACAGGCAACACCGGGGAGCTGTTTTTT. It encodes CASSPTGNTGELFF.

The J gene is TRBJ1-5, the V gene TRBV18, with TRBD1 as a possible D gene (6 bases). The CDR3 is made up of 15 amino acids. CDR1 and CDR2 from the germline V gene are KGHSH and LQKENI. V shed 4 bases and J shed 0 bases, with 10 bases lying between them. The CDR3 nucleotides are TGTGCCAGCTCACGGGGACAAATTAGCAATCAGCCCCAGCATTTT. Translated: CASSRGQISNQPQHF.

The chain joins TRBV2 to TRBJ1-5; D possibly corresponds to TRBD1 (6 bases). The germline CDR1 and CDR2 sequences are SNHLY and FYNNEI. V shed 6 bases and J shed 6 bases, with 12 bases lying between them. The CDR3 totals 13 residues. In DNA, the CDR3 is TGTGCCAGCAGGCCTCAGGGGAGTCAGCCCCAGCATTTT. Translation gives CASRPQGSQPQHF.

V usage is TRBV28 and J usage is TRBJ2-3; D is unresolved. Germline CDR1 is MDHEN and CDR2 is SYDVKM. This CDR3 is built from 13 residues. Trimming removed 8 bases from V and 1 base from J, with 10 bases in between. The CDR3 nucleotides read TGTGCCAGCGTCGGTGGTGGCACAGATACGCAGTATTTT. Protein product: CASVGGGTDTQYF.

This chain connects TRBV29-1 to TRBJ2-2; D is unclear. This CDR3 has 15 residues. Trimming shortened V by 5 bases and J by 1 base, and 14 bases separated the two germline ends. Germline loops: CDR1 SQVTM, CDR2 ANQGSEA. In nucleotides, the CDR3 is TGCAGCGTTCGTCCGGGTAGGATGAACACCGGGGAGCTGTTTTTT. Protein: CSVRPGRMNTGELFF.

V gene TRBV25-1 combines with J gene TRBJ2-6; 9 nucleotides align to TRBD1. The V and J ends lost 4 bases and 0 bases, in that order; junction bases with no gene match: 13. The CDR3 length is 20 residues. Germline loops: CDR1 MGHDK, CDR2 SYGVNS. The chain's CDR3 is CASSVTLPGQGYSGANVLTF. CDR3 DNA: TGTGCCAGCAGTGTCACACTCCCGGGACAGGGCTACTCTGGGGCCAACGTCCTGACTTTC.

The rearrangement links TRBV12-3 or TRBV12-4 to TRBJ2-4, with a possible D match to TRBD2 (5 bases). The ends were cut back, 7 bases at V and 1 base at J, with 11 bases in the middle. This CDR3 has 14 residues. For the CDR3, the DNA is TGTGCCAGCAAAATAGCGTGGGCCAAAAACATTCAGTACTTC. Translation gives CASKIAWAKNIQYF.

J is TRBJ2-7 and V is TRBV7-2, with 8 bases that match TRBD1. Germline loops: CDR1 SGHTA, CDR2 FQGNSA. The CDR3 is 15 residues long. V gave up 3 bases and J gave up 3 bases; unmatched junction bases: 7. The CDR3 DNA sequence: TGTGCCAGCAGCTTCGAGGTGGACAGGGTCTACGAGCAGTACTTC. Residues: CASSFEVDRVYEQYF. The full variable domain, in which reference TRBV7-2 and TRBJ2-7 provide the parts outside the CDR3, is GAGVSQSPSNKVTEKGKDVELRCDPISGHTALYWYRQSLGQGLEFLIYFQGNSAPDKSGLPSDRFSAERTGGSVSTLTIQRTQQEDSAVYLCASSFEVDRVYEQYFGPGTRLTVT.